This is a list of T cell receptor beta chains from one sample in a study of blood T cell repertoires in COVID-19. The method was immunoSEQ multiplex PCR; TCRdb's version includes in-frame clones alone and lacks a portion of them. The sample holds about 250,000 clones, about 88% seen once. The sequencing input was PBMCs or T cells enriched from blood (not recorded which). The origin of the receptors is a woman aged 50 to 60 who had recovered from COVID-19. CDR3s include the opening cysteine and the closing phenylalanine or tryptophan. The D gene is left open where the match is weak. The listing skips clone size in some rows; elsewhere it reads once, few, many or a size class.

12,TRBJ1-2,-,TRBV28,TRBD1,TGTGCCAGCGACAGGGGGCACCGCGGCTACACCTTC,CASDRGHRGYTF
13,TRBJ1-4,-,TRBV19,-,TGTGCCAGTAGTCTCTCAGCGGAAGAAAAACTGTTTTTT,CASSLSAEEKLFF
14,TRBJ1-1,few,TRBV7-2,-,TGTGCCAGCAGCTCTCAAAACCAGGAGGCTGAAGCTTTCTTT,CASSSQNQEAEAFF
12,TRBJ2-7,-,TRBV9,-,TGTGCCAGCAGCGCCGAAGGAGGGCCCCAGTACTTC,CASSAEGGPQYF
16,TRBJ2-2,-,TRBV27,-,TGTGCCAGCAGTCGCCCAGGACAGATAAACACCGGGGAGCTGTTTTTT,CASSRPGQINTGELFF
15,TRBJ2-7,-,TRBV18,-,TGTGCCAGCTCACCAATCCCGACAGCTGCCTACGAGCAGTACTTC,CASSPIPTAAYEQYF
16,TRBJ1-1,-,TRBV7-2,-,TGTGCCAGCAGCTTAACGGGCCAGGGGATAAACACTGAAGCTTTCTTT,CASSLTGQGINTEAFF
14,TRBJ1-4,-,TRBV5-6,TRBD1,TGTGCCAGCAGCTCGACAGGGGGCGATGAAAAACTGTTTTTT,CASSSTGGDEKLFF
16,TRBJ1-5,-,TRBV19,TRBD1,TGTGCCAGTACCACAACCGGACAGGGGCCCAATCAGCCCCAGCATTTT,CASTTTGQGPNQPQHF
14,TRBJ1-2,-,TRBV2,TRBD1,TGTGCCAGCAGTGAAATGGGACAGGGGAGAGGCTACACCTTC,CASSEMGQGRGYTF
15,TRBJ1-6,-,TRBV6-5,-,TGTGCCAGCAACCAAGCCGGGACGGGAGGATCACCCCTCCACTTT,CASNQAGTGGSPLHF
17,TRBJ2-3,-,TRBV7-2,-,TGTGCCAGCAGCTCACGCCGGACTGTTAAGGCGGCAGATACGCAGTATTTT,CASSSRRTVKAADTQYF
16,TRBJ1-2,-,TRBV28,TRBD1,TGTGCCACCAACAAACGGACAGGCCGGATTCGAGAGGGCTACACCTTC,CATNKRTGRIREGYTF
14,TRBJ1-1,-,TRBV6-5,-,TGTGCCAGCAGTTATGAGCCAGGGTACACTGAAGCTTTCTTT,CASSYEPGYTEAFF
17,TRBJ2-1,-,TRBV5-1,-,TGCGCCAGCAGCTTGGCCGGGGTAGCGGCCTCCTACAATGAGCAGTTCTTC,CASSLAGVAASYNEQFF
14,TRBJ1-6,-,TRBV5-1,-,TGCGCCAGCAGCCTCGGACAGAATAATTCACCCCTCCACTTT,CASSLGQNNSPLHF
15,TRBJ1-2,-,TRBV4-1,-,TGCGCCAGCAGCCAAGGCACAGGGTGGGACTATGGCTACACCTTC,CASSQGTGWDYGYTF
16,TRBJ1-6,-,TRBV19,-,TGTGCCAGTAGCCCCCAGGGGAGCGCCTATAATTCACCCCTCCACTTT,CASSPQGSAYNSPLHF
14,TRBJ2-7,-,TRBV20-1,-,TGCAGTGCTAGTGTTCAGACAGGAACCTACGAGCAGTACTTC,CSASVQTGTYEQYF
14,TRBJ2-3,-,TRBV7-2,TRBD1,TGTGCCAGCAGCCCGACAGGGATTGGAGATACGCAGTATTTT,CASSPTGIGDTQYF
12,TRBJ2-3,-,TRBV10-1,-,TGCGCCAGCAGTTACAACACAGATACGCAGTATTTT,CASSYNTDTQYF
15,TRBJ2-7,-,TRBV4-3,TRBD1,TGCGCCAGCAGCCAAGATGGGACAGGGGGCTACGAGCAGTACTTC,CASSQDGTGGYEQYF
14,TRBJ1-1,-,TRBV19,-,TGTGCCAGTAGTATCCCCAGGATGAACACTGAAGCTTTCTTT,CASSIPRMNTEAFF
15,TRBJ2-3,-,TRBV28,TRBD1,TGTGCCAGCAGTCTCGACAGGGTTGCGCCAGATACGCAGTATTTT,CASSLDRVAPDTQYF
13,TRBJ2-2,-,TRBV7-9,-,TGTGCCAGCAGCGCAACCGGTTCCGGGGAGCTGTTTTTT,CASSATGSGELFF
17,TRBJ2-1,-,TRBV3-1/TRBV3-2,TRBD2,TGTGCCAGCAGCTTAAGCTTTAGCGGGAGAAACTACAATGAGCAGTTCTTC,CASSLSFSGRNYNEQFF
16,TRBJ2-5,-,TRBV2,TRBD2,TGTGCCAGCAGTGATAACGGACTAGCGGACCAAGAGACCCAGTACTTC,CASSDNGLADQETQYF
15,TRBJ1-1,-,TRBV19,-,TGTGCCAGTACTATAACCCCAGGGATGAACACTGAAGCTTTCTTT,CASTITPGMNTEAFF
15,TRBJ2-2,-,TRBV5-8,TRBD2,TGTGCCAGCAGCTCTAGCGGGAGCGGCACCGGGGAGCTGTTTTTT,CASSSSGSGTGELFF
16,TRBJ1-5,-,TRBV4-3,-,TGCGCCAGCAGCCCTTTTCCCGGGGGTGGCAATCAGCCCCAGCATTTT,CASSPFPGGGNQPQHF
17,TRBJ2-1,-,TRBV11-2,TRBD2,TGTGCCAGCAGCCCCCGACTAGCGGGTAGCTCCTACAATGAGCAGTTCTTC,CASSPRLAGSSYNEQFF
16,TRBJ2-4,-,TRBV28,TRBD2,TGTGCCAGCAATCATCCGGGACTAGCCAACAAAAACATTCAGTACTTC,CASNHPGLANKNIQYF
16,TRBJ2-1,-,TRBV5-8,-,TGTGCCAGCAGATCCTTCCCAGGGGTACCCTACAATGAGCAGTTCTTC,CASRSFPGVPYNEQFF
15,TRBJ1-4,-,TRBV19,TRBD1,TGTGCCAGTAGTATCACCGGGACAGAGAATGAAAAACTGTTTTTT,CASSITGTENEKLFF
14,TRBJ1-5,-,TRBV19,-,TGTGCCAGTAGTGTAACAGAGCGCAATCAGCCCCAGCATTTT,CASSVTERNQPQHF
14,TRBJ1-3,-,TRBV2,TRBD1,TGTGCCAGCAGTGAAACGGGACAGATAAACACCATATATTTT,CASSETGQINTIYF
13,TRBJ1-2,-,TRBV6-5,-,TGTGCCAGCAGGACAGCGCTTAACTATGGCTACACCTTC,CASRTALNYGYTF
16,TRBJ1-1,-,TRBV3-1/TRBV3-2,TRBD1,TGTGCCAGCAGCCACCGGACAGGGATGGATCACACTGAAGCTTTCTTT,CASSHRTGMDHTEAFF
16,TRBJ1-3,-,TRBV7-2,-,TGTGCCAGCAGCTTAGCCATACGCCTATCGGGAAACACCATATATTTT,CASSLAIRLSGNTIYF
19,TRBJ2-5,-,TRBV27,TRBD1,TGTGCCAGCAGTTTATCGAGCGTAGGGGGACAGTCTCCCCAAGAGACCCAGTACTTC,CASSLSSVGGQSPQETQYF
12,TRBJ2-3,-,TRBV7-9,-,TGTGCCAGCAGCTTTTCTTTAGATACGCAGTATTTT,CASSFSLDTQYF
11,TRBJ2-7,-,TRBV7-2,-,TGTGCCAGCAGCCTAAGGGGGGAGCAGTACTTC,CASSLRGEQYF
14,TRBJ1-5,-,TRBV28,-,TGTGCCAGCATCGGAACCATAGCAAATCAGCCCCAGCATTTT,CASIGTIANQPQHF
15,TRBJ1-3,-,TRBV18,-,TGTGCCAGCTCACCCGGGAGGCAGGGCGGAAACACCATATATTTT,CASSPGRQGGNTIYF
11,TRBJ2-5,-,TRBV2,-,TGTGCCAGCAGTAAGCAGGGGACCCAGTACTTC,CASSKQGTQYF
15,TRBJ2-1,-,TRBV10-2,-,TGCGCCAGCAGGGTTAGTGGGGGCACCTACAATGAGCAGTTCTTC,CASRVSGGTYNEQFF
15,TRBJ2-1,-,TRBV7-2,TRBD2,TGTGCCAGCATGCGACTAGCGGGAGCCCGAAATGAGCAGTTCTTC,CASMRLAGARNEQFF
13,TRBJ2-7,-,TRBV29-1,TRBD2,TGCAGCGTTGAGCCTAGCGGGAGCCGCGAGCAGTACTTC,CSVEPSGSREQYF
14,TRBJ2-7,-,TRBV6-6,-,TGTGCCAGCAGTTACCCGGGACTGAACTACGAGCAGTACTTC,CASSYPGLNYEQYF
11,TRBJ1-1,once,TRBV6-5,-,TGTGCCAGCAGACTTCACACTGAAGCTTTCTTT,CASRLHTEAFF
14,TRBJ2-2,-,TRBV5-8,-,TGTGCCAGCAGCTTGGGACTAAACACCGGGGAGCTGTTTTTT,CASSLGLNTGELFF
15,TRBJ2-7,-,TRBV2,TRBD2,TGTGCCAGCAGTGGACTAGCGGGAGTGTCCTACGAGCAGTACTTC,CASSGLAGVSYEQYF
16,TRBJ2-3,-,TRBV2,TRBD2,TGTGCCAGCAGGCCGACTAGCGGGAGTAGCACAGATACGCAGTATTTT,CASRPTSGSSTDTQYF
14,TRBJ1-4,-,TRBV4-2,-,TGTGCCAGCAGCCAAGGGTACTCGGTCGAAAAACTGTTTTTT,CASSQGYSVEKLFF
12,TRBJ1-2,-,TRBV5-6,-,TGTGCCAGCAGCTTGGGAGTACGGGGCTACACCTTC,CASSLGVRGYTF
14,TRBJ2-1,-,TRBV10-2,-,TGCGCCAGCAAAAGGAGCAGAGCGAACAATGAGCAGTTCTTC,CASKRSRANNEQFF
14,TRBJ1-2,-,TRBV5-5,TRBD1,TGTGCCAGCAGCCGTGTTGACAGGGGGCAAGGCTACACCTTC,CASSRVDRGQGYTF
14,TRBJ1-2,-,TRBV3-1/TRBV3-2,-,TGTGCCAGCAGCCCGGGGAACTGGTTTGATGGCTACACCTTC,CASSPGNWFDGYTF
16,TRBJ1-6,-,TRBV5-6,-,TGTGCCAGCAGCTTGGCGGGGGGGGCCTATAATTCACCCCTCCACTTT,CASSLAGGAYNSPLHF